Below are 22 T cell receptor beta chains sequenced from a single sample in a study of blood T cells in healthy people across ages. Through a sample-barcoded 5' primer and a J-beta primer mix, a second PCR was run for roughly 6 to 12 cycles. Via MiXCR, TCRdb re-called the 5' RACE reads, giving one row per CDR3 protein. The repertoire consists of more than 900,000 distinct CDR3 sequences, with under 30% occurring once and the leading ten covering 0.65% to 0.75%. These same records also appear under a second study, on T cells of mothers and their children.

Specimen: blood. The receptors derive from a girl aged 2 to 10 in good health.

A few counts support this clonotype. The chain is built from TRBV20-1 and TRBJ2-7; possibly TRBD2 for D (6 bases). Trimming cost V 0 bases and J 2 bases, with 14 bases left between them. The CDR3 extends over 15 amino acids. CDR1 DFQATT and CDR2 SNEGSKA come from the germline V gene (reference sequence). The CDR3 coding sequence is TGCAGTGCTAGAGATGTAACGGGGACTCCCTACGAGCAGTACTTC. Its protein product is CSARDVTGTPYEQYF.

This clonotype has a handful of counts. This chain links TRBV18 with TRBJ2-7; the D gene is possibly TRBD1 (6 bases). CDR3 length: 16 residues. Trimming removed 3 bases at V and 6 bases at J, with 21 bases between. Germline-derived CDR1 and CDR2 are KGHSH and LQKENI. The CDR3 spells CASSPADRTLGGEQYF. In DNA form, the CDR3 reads TGTGCCAGCTCACCCGCTGACAGGACCCTAGGTGGCGAGCAGTACTTC.

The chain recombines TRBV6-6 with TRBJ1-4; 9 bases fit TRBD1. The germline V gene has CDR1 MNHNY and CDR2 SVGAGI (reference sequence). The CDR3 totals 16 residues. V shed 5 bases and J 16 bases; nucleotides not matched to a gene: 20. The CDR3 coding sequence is TGTGCCAGCAGTCCGACCGGGACAGGGAATGGGGTCCCCCCGTTTTTT. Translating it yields CASSPTGTGNGVPPFF.

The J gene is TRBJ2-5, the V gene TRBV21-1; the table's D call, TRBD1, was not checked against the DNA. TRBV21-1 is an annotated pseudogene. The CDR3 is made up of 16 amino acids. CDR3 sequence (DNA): TGTGCCAGCAGCAACCCCGCGCGGGACCCCCAAGAGACCCAGTACTTC. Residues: CASSNPARDPQETQYF.

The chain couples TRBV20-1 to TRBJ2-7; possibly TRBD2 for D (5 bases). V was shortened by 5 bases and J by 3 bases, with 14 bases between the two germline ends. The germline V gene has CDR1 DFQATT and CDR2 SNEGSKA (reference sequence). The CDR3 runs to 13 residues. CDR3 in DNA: TGCAGTGCTGGAGGTACTGGAAACTACGAGCAGTACTTC. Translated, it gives CSAGGTGNYEQYF.

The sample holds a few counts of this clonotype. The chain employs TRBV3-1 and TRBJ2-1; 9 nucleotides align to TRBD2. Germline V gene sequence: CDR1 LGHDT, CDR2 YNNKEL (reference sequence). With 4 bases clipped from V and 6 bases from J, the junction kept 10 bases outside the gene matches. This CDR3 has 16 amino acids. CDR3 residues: CASSPRLAAQGNEQFF. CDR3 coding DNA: TGTGCCAGCAGCCCCAGACTAGCGGCACAAGGCAATGAGCAGTTCTTC.

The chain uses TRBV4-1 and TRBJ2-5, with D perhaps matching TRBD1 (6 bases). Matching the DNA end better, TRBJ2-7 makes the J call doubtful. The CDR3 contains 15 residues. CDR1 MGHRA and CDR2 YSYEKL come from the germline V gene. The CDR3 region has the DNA TGCGCCAGCAGCCACGTAACAGGGATTAACAACGAGCAGTACTTC. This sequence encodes CASSHVTGINNEQYF.

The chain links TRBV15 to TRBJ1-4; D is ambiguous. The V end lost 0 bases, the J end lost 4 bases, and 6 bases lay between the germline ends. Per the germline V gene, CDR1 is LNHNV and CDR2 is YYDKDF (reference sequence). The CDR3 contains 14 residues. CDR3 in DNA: TGTGCCACCAGCAGAGAACGGTTTAATGAAAAACTGTTTTTT. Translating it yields CATSRERFNEKLFF.

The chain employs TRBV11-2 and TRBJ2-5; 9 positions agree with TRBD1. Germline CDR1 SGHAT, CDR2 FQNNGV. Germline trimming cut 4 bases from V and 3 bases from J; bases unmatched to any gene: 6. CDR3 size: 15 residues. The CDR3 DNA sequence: TGTGCCAGCAGCTCCATCCGGGACAGGGAAGAGACCCAGTACTTC. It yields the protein CASSSIRDREETQYF.

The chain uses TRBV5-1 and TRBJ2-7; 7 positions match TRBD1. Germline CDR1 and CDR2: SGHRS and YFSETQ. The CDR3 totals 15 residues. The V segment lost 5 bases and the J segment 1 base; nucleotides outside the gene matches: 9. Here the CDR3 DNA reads TGCGCCAGCAGGGCCGGGACAGACATATCCTACGAGCAGTACTTC. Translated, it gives CASRAGTDISYEQYF.

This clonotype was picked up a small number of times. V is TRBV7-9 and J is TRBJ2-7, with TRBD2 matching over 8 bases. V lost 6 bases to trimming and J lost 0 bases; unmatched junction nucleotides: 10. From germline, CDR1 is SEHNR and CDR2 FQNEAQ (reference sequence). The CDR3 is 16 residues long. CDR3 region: CASSLPAGASSYEQYF. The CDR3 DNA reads TGTGCCAGCAGTTTACCAGCGGGAGCGAGCTCCTACGAGCAGTACTTC.

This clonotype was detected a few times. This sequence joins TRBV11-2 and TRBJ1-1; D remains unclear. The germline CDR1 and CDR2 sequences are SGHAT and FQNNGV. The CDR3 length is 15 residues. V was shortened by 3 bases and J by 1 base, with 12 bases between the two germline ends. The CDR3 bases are TGTGCCAGCAGCTTTGTCAGTTTTTCGAACACTGAAGCTTTCTTT. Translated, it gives CASSFVSFSNTEAFF.

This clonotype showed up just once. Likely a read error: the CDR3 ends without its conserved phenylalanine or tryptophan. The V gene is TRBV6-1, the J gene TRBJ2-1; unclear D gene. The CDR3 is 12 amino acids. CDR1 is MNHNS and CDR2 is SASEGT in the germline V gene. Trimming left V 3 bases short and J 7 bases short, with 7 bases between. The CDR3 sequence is CASSDAWNEQFI. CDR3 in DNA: TGTGCCAGCAGTGATGCATGGAATGAGCAGTTCATC.

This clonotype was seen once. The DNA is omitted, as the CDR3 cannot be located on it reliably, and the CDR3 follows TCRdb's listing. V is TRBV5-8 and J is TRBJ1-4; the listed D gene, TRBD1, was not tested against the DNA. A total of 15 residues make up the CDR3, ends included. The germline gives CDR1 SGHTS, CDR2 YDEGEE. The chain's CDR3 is CASFWRGSTNEKLFF.

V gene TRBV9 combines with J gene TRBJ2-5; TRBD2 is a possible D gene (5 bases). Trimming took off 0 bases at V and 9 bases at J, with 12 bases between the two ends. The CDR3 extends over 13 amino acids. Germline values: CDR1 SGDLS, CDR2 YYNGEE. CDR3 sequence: CASSVDGAEAQYF. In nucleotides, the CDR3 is TGTGCCAGCAGCGTAGACGGTGCGGAGGCCCAGTACTTC.

Written as DNA, the CDR3 is TGCGCCAGCAGCGTTGCCGGGACAAGCTCCTACGAGCAGTACTTC. This gives the protein CASSVAGTSSYEQYF. The chain combines TRBV5-1 with TRBJ2-7; D is possibly TRBD1 (6 bases). Deletions cut 4 bases from V and 0 bases from J, with 14 bases between. CDR1 SGHRS and CDR2 YFSETQ come from the germline V gene. CDR3 length equals 15 residues.

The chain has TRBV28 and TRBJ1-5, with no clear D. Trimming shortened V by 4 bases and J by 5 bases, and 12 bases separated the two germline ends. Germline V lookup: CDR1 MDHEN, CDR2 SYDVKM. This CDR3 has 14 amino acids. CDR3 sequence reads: CASSSQYSYQPQHF. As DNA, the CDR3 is TGTGCCAGCAGTTCCCAATATTCCTATCAGCCCCAGCATTTT.

The chain's CDR3 is CASSVTGNGYTF. In DNA, the CDR3 is TGTGCCAGCAGCGTAACAGGGAATGGCTACACCTTC. This chain links TRBV9 with TRBJ1-2; D possibly corresponds to TRBD1 (6 bases). The CDR3 loop spans 12 amino acids. The V end was cut by 1 base, the J end by 6 bases, with 7 bases between. In germline, CDR1 is SGDLS, CDR2 YYNGEE.

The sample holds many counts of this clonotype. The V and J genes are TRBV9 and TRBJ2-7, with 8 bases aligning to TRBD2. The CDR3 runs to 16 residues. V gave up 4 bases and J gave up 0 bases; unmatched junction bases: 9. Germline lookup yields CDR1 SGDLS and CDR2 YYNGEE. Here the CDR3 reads CASSPIGGGSSYEQYF. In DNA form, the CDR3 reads TGTGCCAGCAGCCCCATCGGGGGGGGGAGCTCCTACGAGCAGTACTTC.

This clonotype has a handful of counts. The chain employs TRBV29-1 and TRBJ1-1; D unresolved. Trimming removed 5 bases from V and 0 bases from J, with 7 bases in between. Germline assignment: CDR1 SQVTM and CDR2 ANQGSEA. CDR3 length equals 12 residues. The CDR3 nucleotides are TGCAGCGTTCTGGACCTGAACACTGAAGCTTTCTTT. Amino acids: CSVLDLNTEAFF.

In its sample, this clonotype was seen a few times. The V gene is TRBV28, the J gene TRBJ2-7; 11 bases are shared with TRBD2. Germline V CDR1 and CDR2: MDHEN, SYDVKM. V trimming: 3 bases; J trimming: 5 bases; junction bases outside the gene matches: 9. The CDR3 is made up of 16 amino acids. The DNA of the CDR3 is TGTGCCAGCAGTTTCAGAAGGAAGACTAGCGGGAACGAGCAGTACTTC. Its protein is CASSFRRKTSGNEQYF.

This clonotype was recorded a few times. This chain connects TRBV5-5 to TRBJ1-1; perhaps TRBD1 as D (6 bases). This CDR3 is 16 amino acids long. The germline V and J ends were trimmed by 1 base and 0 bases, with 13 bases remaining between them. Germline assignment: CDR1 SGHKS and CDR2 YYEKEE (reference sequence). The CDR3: CASSLRWGPMNTEAFF. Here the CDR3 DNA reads TGTGCCAGCAGCTTGCGCTGGGGGCCTATGAACACTGAAGCTTTCTTT.